This T cell receptor (beta chain) was found in a study of T cells in Graves' hyperthyroidism and ophthalmopathy. Study-level background: At initial diagnosis, before any treatment had begun, peripheral blood was obtained.

Diagnosis relied on clinical symptoms, serum thyroxine and TRAb, thyroid ultrasound and orbital computed tomography. From RNA transcripts, TCR beta CDR3 regions were amplified. A first-round RT-PCR of the TCR CDR3 used the HTBI primer set. TCRdb independently ran MiXCR on the multiplex PCR reads; one entry per CDR3 protein. This sample has about 290,000 distinct CDR3 sequences; roughly 15% occur once, and the top ten carry under 8%. As for this clonotype: Its antigen is still unknown.

The study, taken as a whole, reports: From stable hyperthyroidism, ophthalmopathy was separated by a 13 V-J model. Among thyroid clonotypes expanded above 0.001, most also appeared in blood.

Trimming took 3 bases from V and 3 from J; bases not matched to a gene: 11. This CDR3 has 17 amino acids. CDR1 LGHDT and CDR2 YNNKEL come from the germline V gene (reference sequence). This clonotype was sampled from a middle-aged woman with Graves' hyperthyroidism. Material: blood. This chain links TRBV3-1 with TRBJ2-3; 8 nucleotides line up with TRBD1. CDR3 in DNA: TGTGCCAGCAGCCAGTCCCCCTCGGACAGGGCAACAGATACGCAGTATTTT. The encoded protein is CASSQSPSDRATDTQYF.